These 7 T cell receptor beta chains were sequenced from one sample in a study of OX40 agonist ivuxolimab in advanced cancers. TCRdb's copy holds only in-frame clones and misses some; the assay was immunoSEQ multiplex PCR. The top ten hold about 1.1% of the sample, which has 90,000 to 95,000 clones, around 84% seen once. Source: CD4+ or CD8+ T cells sorted from blood, taken in a trial of the OX40 agonist ivuxolimab. These receptors originate from an adult with an advanced solid tumor such as melanoma, head and neck, liver or kidney cancer.

The rearrangement uses TRBV28 and TRBJ1-6; weak D call: TRBD1 (6 bases). The germline V and J ends were trimmed by 3 bases and 10 bases, with 16 bases remaining between them. Germline loops: CDR1 MDHEN, CDR2 SYDVKM. The CDR3 runs 15 residues. CDR3 coding DNA: TGTGCCAGCAGTTTCAAGGATCTGGGGGGCTCACCCCTCCACTTT. Translated, it gives CASSFKDLGGSPLHF.

V usage is TRBV4-1 and J usage is TRBJ2-1; TRBD1 or TRBD2 may be the D gene (5 bases each). V was clipped by 3 bases and J by 2 bases, with 14 bases between them. The V gene's germline CDR1 is MGHRA and CDR2 YSYEKL. This CDR3 comprises 16 residues. DNA for the CDR3: TGCGCCAGCAGCCACACCGGGACCGCGACCTACAATGAGCAGTTCTTC. Encoded protein: CASSHTGTATYNEQFF.

This clone was picked up a small number of times. V and J are TRBV6-5 and TRBJ2-2; 9 bases agree with TRBD2. The CDR3 sequence is 15 residues long. V gave up 7 bases and J gave up 3 bases; unmatched junction bases: 6. Germline-derived CDR1 and CDR2 are MNHEY and SVGAGI. The DNA of the CDR3 is TGTGCCAGCACCCCCACTAGCGGGTACACCGGGGAGCTGTTTTTT. This translates into CASTPTSGYTGELFF.

CDR3 DNA sequence: TGTGCCAGCAGCCCGGGACGGACAACCTCCTACGAGCAGTACTTC. Its protein product is CASSPGRTTSYEQYF. The chain employs TRBV4-2 and TRBJ2-7; D tentatively fits TRBD1 or TRBD2 (5 bases each). Germline CDR1 LGHNA, CDR2 YNFKEQ. The CDR3 totals 15 residues. The germline V and J ends were trimmed by 4 bases and 0 bases, with 13 bases remaining between them.

The chain is built from TRBV10-3 and TRBJ2-1, with a tentative D call TRBD2 (7 bases). The CDR3 covers 14 residues. Germline V lookup: CDR1 ENHRY, CDR2 SYGVKD. V lost 2 bases and J 7 bases, leaving 12 bases between the germline ends. The CDR3 DNA sequence: TGTGCCATCAGTGAGCGGGGGGCTCGGAATGAGCAGTTCTTC. Translation gives CAISERGARNEQFF.

The V and J genes are TRBV5-1 and TRBJ1-6; D remains ambiguous. Trimming removed 0 bases at V and 5 bases at J, with 15 bases between. The CDR3 is made up of 17 amino acids. The germline CDR1 and CDR2 sequences are SGHRS and YFSETQ. The CDR3 nucleotides are TGCGCCAGCAGCTTGGAAGGACCGTGGCGGGATAATTCACCCCTCCACTTT. This encodes CASSLEGPWRDNSPLHF.

V gene TRBV5-1 combines with J gene TRBJ2-3, with TRBD2 matching 9 bases. The CDR3 totals 15 residues. V shed 7 bases and J 8 bases; nucleotides not matched to a gene: 14. The germline CDR1 and CDR2 sequences are SGHRS and YFSETQ. The CDR3 spells CASALVASGVVTQYF. The CDR3 DNA follows: TGCGCCAGCGCCTTAGTGGCTAGCGGGGTTGTTACGCAGTATTTT.